This T cell receptor beta chain was sequenced during a study of blood T cell repertoires in COVID-19. The CDR3 contains 17 residues. Germline V CDR1 and CDR2: LNHDA, SQIVND (reference sequence). Trimming removed 0 bases from V and 2 bases from J, with 16 bases in between. The protocol was immunoSEQ multiplex PCR, while the TCRdb copy is restricted to in-frame clones and leaves out a portion. The sample gives some 260,000 clones, nearly 90% of which show up once; around 3.3% is in the top ten. The sequence came from a man younger than 30 with active or convalescent COVID-19. The sequenced sample consisted of peripheral blood. The V gene is TRBV19, the J gene TRBJ2-5; D gene ambiguous. The CDR3 protein is CASSIDFRPARQETQYF. Written as DNA, the CDR3 is TGTGCCAGTAGTATAGATTTTAGGCCAGCGCGACAAGAGACCCAGTACTTC.